These 22 T cell receptor beta chains were all obtained from the same sample, sequenced in a study of T cell responses to AZD1222 COVID-19 vaccine. Clones were read by immunoSEQ multiplex PCR, and TCRdb kept only the in-frame ones, dropping some. The sample consists of nearly 110,000 clones, about 90% of them appearing once. The specimen comprised peripheral blood, sampled 28 days after the second AZD1222 dose. Receptor source: an adult who received the AZD1222 COVID-19 vaccine.

The rearrangement links TRBV19 to TRBJ1-5; 7 nucleotides line up with TRBD1. This CDR3 has 15 residues. The ends lost 4 bases at V and 1 base at J; junction bases unmatched: 4. The germline V gene encodes CDR1 LNHDA and CDR2 SQIVND (reference sequence). CDR3 in DNA: TGTGCCAGTAGTACCACAGGGGCCAGCAATCAGCCCCAGCATTTT. Translation gives CASSTTGASNQPQHF.

This chain joins TRBV19 and TRBJ1-1, with no clear D. The CDR3 has 13 amino acids. Germline V gives CDR1 LNHDA, CDR2 SQIVND (reference sequence). The V and J ends lost 3 bases and 11 bases respectively, with 16 bases between them. This CDR3 reads CASSMTIGQWAFF. The CDR3 coding sequence is TGTGCCAGTAGTATGACGATAGGCCAATGGGCTTTCTTT.

The V call is TRBV7-9, the J call TRBJ2-1; weak D call: TRBD2 (6 bases). The CDR3 has 16 amino acids. Trimming removed 6 bases from V and 4 bases from J, with 19 bases in between. Per germline, CDR1 SEHNR and CDR2 FQNEAQ (reference sequence). CDR3 region: CASRDPGLGYYNEQFF. CDR3 nucleotide sequence: TGTGCCAGCAGAGACCCGGGACTTGGGTATTACAATGAGCAGTTCTTC. The full variable domain, completed using reference TRBV7-9 and TRBJ2-1, is DTGVSQNPRHKITKRGQNVTFRCDPISEHNRLYWYRQTLGQGPEFLTYFQNEAQLEKSRLLSDRFSAERPKGSFSTLEIQRTEQGDSAMYLCASRDPGLGYYNEQFFGPGTRLTVL.

V and J are TRBV24-1 and TRBJ2-1; tentative D call: TRBD2 (6 bases). The CDR3 is made up of 13 amino acids. V shed 5 bases and J shed 15 bases, with 19 bases lying between them. Germline V gene data show CDR1 as KGHDR and CDR2 as SFDVKD. This CDR3 reads CATSAPGSSRRFF. The CDR3 bases are TGTGCCACCAGTGCACCCGGGAGCTCGCGGCGGTTCTTC.

This rearrangement joins TRBV4-1 to TRBJ1-2; TRBD1 agrees at 7 bases. Unmatched junction bases numbered 12, after V lost 3 bases and J lost 5 bases. The V gene's germline CDR1 is MGHRA and CDR2 YSYEKL. The CDR3 length is 16 residues. CDR3 in amino acids: CASSHMGGAGGYGYTF. The CDR3 DNA reads TGCGCCAGCAGCCATATGGGGGGGGCAGGGGGTTATGGCTACACCTTC.

The chain is built from TRBV9 and TRBJ2-1, with 7 nucleotides matching TRBD2. The trim removed 3 bases at V and 5 bases at J, leaving 8 bases unmatched. There are 15 residues in the CDR3. CDR1 is SGDLS, CDR2 YYNGEE, per germline. The CDR3 DNA reads as TGTGCCAGCAGCGCGAGGGGAGGGGATAACAATGAGCAGTTCTTC. It encodes CASSARGGDNNEQFF.

The chain has TRBV6-5 and TRBJ2-7; D is unresolved. The CDR3 runs 13 residues. Trimming cost V 6 bases and J 1 base, with 10 bases left between them. CDR1 and CDR2 from the germline V gene are MNHEY and SVGAGI. CDR3 DNA: TGTGCCAGCAGGGACCTTGGGTCCTACGAGCAGTACTTC. Encoded protein: CASRDLGSYEQYF.

V gene TRBV30 combines with J gene TRBJ2-2, with TRBD2 identical over 8 bases. This CDR3 has 18 amino acids. Germline V lookup: CDR1 GTSNPN, CDR2 SVGIG (reference sequence). V was pared by 4 bases and J by 0 bases, with 13 bases of the junction left unmatched. CDR3 sequence: CAWKVWSPGGSNTGELFF. DNA of the CDR3: TGTGCCTGGAAGGTCTGGTCCCCGGGAGGGTCGAACACCGGGGAGCTGTTTTTT.

This rearrangement joins TRBV4-3 to TRBJ2-7, with 10 bases lining up with TRBD2. J lost 3 bases, V lost 1 base, and 3 bases had no gene match. Germline assignment: CDR1 LGHNA and CDR2 YSLEER. CDR3 length equals 15 residues. The CDR3: CASSQGLAGSYEQYF. The CDR3 DNA reads TGCGCCAGCAGCCAAGGACTAGCGGGCAGCTACGAGCAGTACTTC.

This chain uses TRBV6-6 with TRBJ2-7, with 7 bases fitting TRBD1. The CDR3 covers 16 residues. The germline CDR1 and CDR2 sequences are MNHNY and SVGAGI (reference sequence). The junction had 14 bases not matched to a gene; V was cut back by 7 bases and J by 2 bases. The CDR3 DNA reads as TGTGCCAGCAACCCATCCAGTACCAGGGGGACCTACGAGCAGTACTTC. It encodes CASNPSSTRGTYEQYF.

The CDR3 sequence: CASKGDSNEKLFF. CDR3 DNA: TGTGCCAGCAAAGGGGACAGCAATGAAAAACTGTTTTTT. V gene TRBV2 combines with J gene TRBJ1-4; 7 bases match TRBD1. The CDR3 extends over 13 amino acids. Germline V CDR1 and CDR2: SNHLY, FYNNEI. J gave up 5 bases and V 7 bases, and 4 bases lay outside the gene matches. The variable domain in full, with the rest retrieved from reference TRBV2 and TRBJ1-4, is EPEVTQTPSHQVTQMGQEVILRCVPISNHLYFYWYRQILGQKVEFLVSFYNNEISEKSEIFDDQFSVERPDGSNFTLKIRSTKLEDSAMYFCASKGDSNEKLFFGSGTQLSVL.

The chain links TRBV18 to TRBJ1-1; D ambiguous. This CDR3 region has 11 residues. The germline V and J ends were trimmed by 2 bases and 5 bases, with 3 bases remaining between them. Germline V gene data show CDR1 as KGHSH and CDR2 as LQKENI. Written as DNA, the CDR3 is TGTGCCAGCTCACCAGGTACTGAAGCTTTCTTT. Its protein is CASSPGTEAFF.

The chain recombines TRBV30 with TRBJ1-5, with a tentative D call TRBD1 (5 bases). The germline V gene encodes CDR1 GTSNPN and CDR2 SVGIG (reference sequence). Trimming stripped 1 base from V and 4 bases from J, with 8 bases between. CDR3 length: 13 amino acids. The CDR3 DNA sequence: TGTGCCTGGAGTGGACAGAGGAATCAGCCCCAGCATTTT. Residues: CAWSGQRNQPQHF.

The J gene is TRBJ1-4, the V gene TRBV15, with no clear D. The CDR3 length is 12 residues. V shed 11 bases and J shed 5 bases, with 12 bases lying between them. Germline lookup yields CDR1 LNHNV and CDR2 YYDKDF (reference sequence). DNA of the CDR3: TGTGCCTCGGCAAGTAGGAATGAAAAACTGTTTTTT. Translated, it gives CASASRNEKLFF. Combining the CDR3 with reference TRBV15 and TRBJ1-4 gives the whole variable domain DAMVIQNPRYQVTQFGKPVTLSCSQTLNHNVMYWYQQKSSQAPKLLFHYYDKDFNNEADTPDNFQSRRPNTSFCFLDIRSPGLGDTAMYLCASASRNEKLFFGSGTQLSVL.

This clone was detected once. This chain links TRBV7-3 with TRBJ2-1, with 7 bases fitting TRBD2. CDR1 is SGHTA and CDR2 is FQGTGA in the germline V gene. CDR3 size: 13 residues. J lost 5 bases, V lost 8 bases, and 6 bases had no gene match. CDR3 in amino acids: CASGRLADNEQFF. Written as DNA, the CDR3 is TGTGCCAGCGGACGACTAGCCGACAATGAGCAGTTCTTC.

This clone showed up just a few times. The chain has TRBV5-5 and TRBJ1-4; D is unresolved. CDR3 length: 12 residues. Germline loops: CDR1 SGHKS, CDR2 YYEKEE (reference sequence). The V end was cut by 4 bases, the J end by 7 bases, with 8 bases between. CDR3 in amino acids: CASSTDAEKLFF. The CDR3 coding sequence is TGTGCCAGCAGCACGGACGCTGAAAAACTGTTTTTT.

V is TRBV25-1 and J is TRBJ1-1; 8 positions match TRBD1. This CDR3 region has 13 residues. The ends lost 6 bases at V and 6 bases at J; junction bases unmatched: 6. Germline-derived CDR1 and CDR2 are MGHDK and SYGVNS. The CDR3 nucleotides read TGTGCCAGCAGGAGCAGGGGGCTGGCTGAAGCTTTCTTT. Amino acid sequence: CASRSRGLAEAFF.

V and J are TRBV11-2 and TRBJ1-4; TRBD1 agrees at 9 bases. V trimming: 3 bases; J trimming: 7 bases; junction bases outside the gene matches: 3. The CDR3 is made up of 14 amino acids. Germline V gene data show CDR1 as SGHAT and CDR2 as FQNNGV. The CDR3 here is CASSLGQGSEKLFF. The CDR3 region has the DNA TGTGCCAGCAGCTTGGGACAGGGAAGTGAAAAACTGTTTTTT.

The V gene is TRBV5-1, the J gene TRBJ1-4; 9 bases agree with TRBD1. With V trimmed by 5 bases and J by 8 bases, 7 bases remained unmatched. This CDR3 is built from 14 residues. Germline CDR1 reads SGHRS; CDR2 reads YFSETQ. CDR3 in DNA: TGCGCCAGCAGTCCCGGGACAGGGTACGAAAAACTGTTTTTT. Amino acid sequence: CASSPGTGYEKLFF.

The V and J genes are TRBV5-6 and TRBJ1-5, with D possibly being TRBD1 (5 bases). The germline V gene has CDR1 SGHDT and CDR2 YYEEEE. This CDR3 region has 16 residues. The germline V and J ends were trimmed by 0 bases and 3 bases, with 13 bases remaining between them. CDR3 amino acids: CASSLAGTVPNQPQHF. CDR3 nucleotide sequence: TGTGCCAGCAGCTTGGCCGGGACCGTCCCCAATCAGCCCCAGCATTTT.

The chain uses TRBV5-4 and TRBJ2-2; D not certain. Between the trimmed V and J ends, which lost 0 bases and 0 bases, there was a span of 3 bases. The CDR3 runs to 14 residues. Germline loops: CDR1 SGHNT, CDR2 YYREEE (reference sequence). The CDR3 bases are TGTGCCAGCAGCTTGGACGCGAACACCGGGGAGCTGTTTTTT. Translating it yields CASSLDANTGELFF.

This sequence joins TRBV11-2 and TRBJ2-3, with D possibly being TRBD1 (6 bases). Germline CDR1 is SGHAT and CDR2 is FQNNGV. This CDR3 is built from 14 residues. V lost 5 bases and J 2 bases, leaving 11 bases between the germline ends. The CDR3 loop is CASSRGQFTDTQYF. CDR3 DNA: TGTGCCAGCAGCAGAGGACAGTTCACAGATACGCAGTATTTT. The full variable domain, rest sourced from reference TRBV11-2 and TRBJ2-3, is EAGVAQSPRYKIIEKRQSVAFWCNPISGHATLYWYQQILGQGPKLLIQFQNNGVVDDSQLPKDRFSAERLKGVDSTLKIQPAKLEDSAVYLCASSRGQFTDTQYFGPGTRLTVL.